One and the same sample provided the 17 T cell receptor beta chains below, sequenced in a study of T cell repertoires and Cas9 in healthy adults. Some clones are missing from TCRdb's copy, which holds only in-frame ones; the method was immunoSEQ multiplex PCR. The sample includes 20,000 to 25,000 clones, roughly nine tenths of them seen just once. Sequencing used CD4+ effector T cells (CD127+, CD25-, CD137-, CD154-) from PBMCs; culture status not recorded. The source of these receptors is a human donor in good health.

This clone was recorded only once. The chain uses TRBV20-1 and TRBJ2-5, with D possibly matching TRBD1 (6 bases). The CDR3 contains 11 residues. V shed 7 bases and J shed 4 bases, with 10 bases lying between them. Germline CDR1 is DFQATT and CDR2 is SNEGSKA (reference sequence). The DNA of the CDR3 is TGCAGTGTCAGGACAGTAGAGACCCAGTACTTC. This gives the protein CSVRTVETQYF.

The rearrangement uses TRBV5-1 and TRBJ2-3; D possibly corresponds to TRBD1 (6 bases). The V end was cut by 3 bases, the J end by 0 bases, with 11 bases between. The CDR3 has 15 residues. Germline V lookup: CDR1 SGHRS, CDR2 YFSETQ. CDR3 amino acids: CASSSDRISTDTQYF. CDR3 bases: TGCGCCAGCAGCTCGGACAGAATTAGCACAGATACGCAGTATTTT.

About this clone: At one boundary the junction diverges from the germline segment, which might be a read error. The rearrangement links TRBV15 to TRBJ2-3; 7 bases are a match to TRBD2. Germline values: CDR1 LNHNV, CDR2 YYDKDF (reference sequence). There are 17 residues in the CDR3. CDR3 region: CATSRDRDYYSTGTQYF. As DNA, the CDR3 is TGTGCCACCAGCAGGGACCGGGACTACTATAGCACAGGTACGCAGTATTTT.

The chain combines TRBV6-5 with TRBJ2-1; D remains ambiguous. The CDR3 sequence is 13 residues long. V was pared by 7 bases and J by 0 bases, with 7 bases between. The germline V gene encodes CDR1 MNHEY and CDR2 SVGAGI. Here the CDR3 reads CASKGYSYNEQFF. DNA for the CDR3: TGTGCCAGCAAGGGATACTCCTACAATGAGCAGTTCTTC.

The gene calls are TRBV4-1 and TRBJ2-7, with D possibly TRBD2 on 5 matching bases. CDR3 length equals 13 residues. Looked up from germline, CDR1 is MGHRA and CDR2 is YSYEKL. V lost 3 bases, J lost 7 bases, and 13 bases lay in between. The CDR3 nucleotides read TGCGCCAGCAGCCAGGTACTACGGAGGGAGCAGTACTTC. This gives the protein CASSQVLRREQYF.

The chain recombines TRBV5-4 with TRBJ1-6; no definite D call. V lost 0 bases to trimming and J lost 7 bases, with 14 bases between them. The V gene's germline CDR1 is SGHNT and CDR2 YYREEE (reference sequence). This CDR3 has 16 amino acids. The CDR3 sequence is CASSLAAAGSNSPLHF. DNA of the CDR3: TGTGCCAGCAGCTTGGCCGCGGCGGGGAGCAATTCACCCCTCCACTTT. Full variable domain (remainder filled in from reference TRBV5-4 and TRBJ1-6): ETGVTQSPTHLIKTRGQQVTLRCSSQSGHNTVSWYQQALGQGPQFIFQYYREEENGRGNFPPRFSGLQFPNYSSELNVNALELDDSALYLCASSLAAAGSNSPLHFGNGTRLTVT.

In nucleotides, the CDR3 is TGCGCCAGCAGTCAAGGGAAGGCGCCCAGCAGGGTGGGCCCGAACACCGGGGAGCTGTTTTTT. It is translated as CASSQGKAPSRVGPNTGELFF. This chain links TRBV23-1 with TRBJ2-2, with TRBD1 as a possible D gene (5 bases). TRBV23-1 is annotated as an ORF whose role is uncertain. The CDR3 has 21 residues. V lost 2 bases to trimming and J lost 0 bases, with 25 bases between them.

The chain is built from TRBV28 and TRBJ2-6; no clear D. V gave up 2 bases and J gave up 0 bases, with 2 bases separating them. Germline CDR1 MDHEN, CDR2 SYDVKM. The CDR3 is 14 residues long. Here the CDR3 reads CASSLSSGANVLTF. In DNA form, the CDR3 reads TGTGCCAGCAGTTTAAGCTCTGGGGCCAACGTCCTGACTTTC.

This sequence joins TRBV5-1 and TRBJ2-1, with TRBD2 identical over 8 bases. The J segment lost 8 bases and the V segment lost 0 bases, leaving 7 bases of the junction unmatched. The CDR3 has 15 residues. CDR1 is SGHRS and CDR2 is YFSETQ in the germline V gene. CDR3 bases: TGCGCCAGCAGCTTGGCCAGCGGGGGAAGGGATGAGCAGTTCTTC. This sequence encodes CASSLASGGRDEQFF.

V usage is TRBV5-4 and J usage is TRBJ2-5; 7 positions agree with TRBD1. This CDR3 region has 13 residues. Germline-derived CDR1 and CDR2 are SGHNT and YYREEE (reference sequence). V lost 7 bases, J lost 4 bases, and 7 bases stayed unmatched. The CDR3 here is CASGQASGETQYF. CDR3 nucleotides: TGTGCCAGCGGACAGGCCTCCGGAGAGACCCAGTACTTC.

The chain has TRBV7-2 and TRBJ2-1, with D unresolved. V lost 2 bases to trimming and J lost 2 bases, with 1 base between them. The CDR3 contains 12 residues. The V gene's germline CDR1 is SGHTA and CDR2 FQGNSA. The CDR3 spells CASSLTYNEQFF. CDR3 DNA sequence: TGTGCCAGCAGCTTAACCTACAATGAGCAGTTCTTC.

DNA for the CDR3: TGTGCCACCAGCAGAGAAGTTACAGGGGGCTTAGGCTACACCTTC. Amino acids: CATSREVTGGLGYTF. This chain connects TRBV15 to TRBJ1-2, with TRBD1 matching over 9 bases. This CDR3 comprises 15 residues. The germline CDR1 and CDR2 sequences are LNHNV and YYDKDF (reference sequence). V lost 0 bases and J lost 8; bases outside the gene matches: 7.

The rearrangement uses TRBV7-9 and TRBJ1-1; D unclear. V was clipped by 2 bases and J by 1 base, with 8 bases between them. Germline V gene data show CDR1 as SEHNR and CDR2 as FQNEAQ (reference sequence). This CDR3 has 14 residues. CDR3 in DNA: TGTGCCAGCAGCTTATTTGGCGGGAACACTGAAGCTTTCTTT. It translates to CASSLFGGNTEAFF.

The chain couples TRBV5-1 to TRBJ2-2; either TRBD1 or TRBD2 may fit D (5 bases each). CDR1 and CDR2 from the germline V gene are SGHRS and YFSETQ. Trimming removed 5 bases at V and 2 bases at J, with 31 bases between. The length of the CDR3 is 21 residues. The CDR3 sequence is CASRLVRSWGLVENNTGELFF. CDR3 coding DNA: TGCGCCAGCAGATTAGTGAGGAGCTGGGGGTTGGTCGAGAATAACACCGGGGAGCTGTTTTTT. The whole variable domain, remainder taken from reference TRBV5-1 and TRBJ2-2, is KAGVTQTPRYLIKTRGQQVTLSCSPISGHRSVSWYQQTPGQGLQFLFEYFSETQRNKGNFPGRFSGRQFSNSRSEMNVSTLELGDSALYLCASRLVRSWGLVENNTGELFFGEGSRLTVL.

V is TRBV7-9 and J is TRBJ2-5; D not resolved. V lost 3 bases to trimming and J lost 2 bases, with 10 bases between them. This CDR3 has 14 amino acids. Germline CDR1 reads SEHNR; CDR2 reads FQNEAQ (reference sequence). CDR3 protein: CASSFPLVQETQYF. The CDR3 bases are TGTGCCAGCAGCTTCCCTTTAGTGCAAGAGACCCAGTACTTC.

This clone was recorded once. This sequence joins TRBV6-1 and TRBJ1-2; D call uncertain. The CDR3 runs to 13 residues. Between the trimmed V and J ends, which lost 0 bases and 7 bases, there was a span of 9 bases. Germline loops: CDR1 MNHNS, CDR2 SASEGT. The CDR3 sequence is CASSEAGLSGYTF. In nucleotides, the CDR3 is TGTGCCAGCAGTGAAGCCGGCTTATCTGGCTACACCTTC.

The chain's CDR3 is CASSIASNNIQYF. CDR3 in DNA: TGTGCCAGTAGTATTGCGAGCAACAACATTCAGTACTTC. J is TRBJ2-4 and V is TRBV19; D is unresolved. The V and J ends lost 3 bases and 7 bases respectively, with 10 bases between them. There are 13 residues in the CDR3. Germline V gene data show CDR1 as LNHDA and CDR2 as SQIVND (reference sequence).